These 10 T cell receptor beta chains share one sample of origin, sequenced in a study of blood T cells in healthy people across ages. Next came a second PCR, run for about 7 to 12 cycles, which used a sample-barcoded 5' primer along with a J-beta primer mix. TCRdb recomputed calls from the 5' RACE reads with MiXCR, one row per CDR3 protein. Seen here are hundreds of thousands of distinct CDR3 sequences, roughly 52% observed once, and the top ten hold over 10%. Sequencing used blood. These receptor sequences come from a man aged 25-45 years in good health.

V gene TRBV10-3 combines with J gene TRBJ2-7, with TRBD2 matching 8 bases. In germline, CDR1 is ENHRY, CDR2 SYGVKD. V was clipped by 10 bases and J by 4 bases; unmatched bases: 6. This CDR3 spans 12 amino acids. The CDR3 region has the DNA TGTGCCACGACGGGGGGGACATACGAGCAGTACTTC. Amino acids: CATTGGTYEQYF.

This clonotype was observed a handful of times. V usage is TRBV3-1 and J usage is TRBJ2-7; D unclear. Matching the DNA end better, TRBJ2-5 makes the J call doubtful. This CDR3 has 13 residues. CDR1 LGHDT and CDR2 YNNKEL come from the germline V gene (reference sequence). CDR3 coding DNA: TGTGCCAGCAGCCAAGCCGGAGAGAAGACCCAGTACTTC. This gives the protein CASSQAGEKTQYF.

The chain is built from TRBV5-1 and TRBJ2-1; a possible D gene is TRBD2 (5 bases). Trimming took 0 bases from V and 2 from J, leaving 18 bases between them. Germline V gives CDR1 SGHRS, CDR2 YFSETQ. This CDR3 region has 18 residues. This CDR3 reads CASSLVRFGVPTYNEQFF. CDR3 coding DNA: TGCGCCAGCAGCTTGGTTAGATTCGGGGTACCCACCTACAATGAGCAGTTCTTC. Full variable domain (remainder filled in from reference TRBV5-1 and TRBJ2-1): KAGVTQTPRYLIKTRGQQVTLSCSPISGHRSVSWYQQTPGQGLQFLFEYFSETQRNKGNFPGRFSGRQFSNSRSEMNVSTLELGDSALYLCASSLVRFGVPTYNEQFFGPGTRLTVL.

V and J are TRBV20-1 and TRBJ2-5, with D maybe TRBD2 (6 bases). V shed 5 bases and J shed 5 bases, with 15 bases lying between them. The CDR3 loop spans 13 amino acids. CDR1 is DFQATT and CDR2 is SNEGSKA in the germline V gene (reference sequence). The CDR3 coding sequence is TGCAGTGCTGGGACCGGAGGGGTTGAGACCCAGTACTTC. It is translated as CSAGTGGVETQYF.

The gene calls are TRBV7-6 and TRBJ2-3, with D perhaps matching TRBD1 (5 bases). V was pared by 5 bases and J by 0 bases, with 15 bases between. The length of the CDR3 is 16 residues. The germline V gene has CDR1 SGHVS and CDR2 FNYEAQ. For the CDR3, the DNA is TGTGCCAGCAGCGCAATCAGGGAATCTAGCACAGATACGCAGTATTTT. This codes for CASSAIRESSTDTQYF.

The chain joins TRBV30 to TRBJ2-1; TRBD1 or TRBD2 may be the D gene (5 bases each). The length of the CDR3 is 14 residues. Germline V gene sequence: CDR1 GTSNPN, CDR2 SVGIG (reference sequence). V was pared by 2 bases and J by 2 bases, with 10 bases between. The CDR3 protein is CAWSSPGPYNEQFF. CDR3 nucleotides: TGTGCCTGGAGTTCGCCGGGACCCTACAATGAGCAGTTCTTC.

This clonotype was picked up many times. The V and J genes are TRBV12-3 or TRBV12-4 and TRBJ2-1, with 10 bases fitting TRBD1. J gave up 7 bases and V 5 bases, and 2 bases lay outside the gene matches. The CDR3 runs 13 residues. The CDR3 spells CASSPDRGNEQFF. CDR3 DNA sequence: TGTGCCAGCAGTCCGGACAGGGGGAATGAGCAGTTCTTC.

Comments on this clonotype: A much larger clone differs from this one at a single base, so this may be a read error. The rearrangement links TRBV5-1 to TRBJ2-1; D gene uncertain. The tail of the sequence fits TRBJ2-7 better, so the J call may be wrong. CDR3 length equals 13 residues. Germline lookup yields CDR1 SGHRS and CDR2 YFSETQ. The CDR3 coding sequence is TGCGCCAGCAGTCAGAGCTTGTACAATGAGCAGTACTTC. Its translation: CASSQSLYNEQYF.

The chain carries TRBV7-2 and TRBJ2-1; 9 positions agree with TRBD2. Germline V gene data show CDR1 as SGHTA and CDR2 as FQGNSA. V lost 5 bases and J lost 10; bases outside the gene matches: 6. The CDR3 totals 13 residues. CDR3 sequence (DNA): TGTGCCAGCAGCGTACAGCTAGCGGGGGAGCAGTTCTTC. Encoded protein: CASSVQLAGEQFF.

This sequence joins TRBV6-2 or TRBV6-3 and TRBJ2-7, with 7 bases aligning to TRBD1. The J call may be faulty, since TRBJ2-4 better matches the DNA end. Germline V gene sequence: CDR1 MNHEY, CDR2 SVGEGT. This CDR3 is 16 amino acids long. The CDR3 protein is CASSVNRGSTKNIQYF. For the CDR3, the DNA is TGTGCCAGCAGTGTGAACAGGGGTAGTACCAAAAACATTCAGTACTTC.